This T cell receptor beta chain was retrieved from a study of blood T cell repertoires in COVID-19 (dated by TCRdb to 2020 to 2022). About the investigation overall: The collaborator samples originated in the United States, Italy and Spain and spanned the acute and convalescent phases of COVID-19. Samples came from the ongoing ImmuneRACE study (first 160 participants) plus 1,254 subjects from 6 global collaborators. Deeply sampled blood TCRbeta repertoires from subjects exposed to, actively infected with, or recovered from COVID-19 were included in the dataset. The material from the prospective study consisted of cDNA or gDNA derived from T cells, B-cell-depleted T cells, or PBMCs. The repertoires were made available in a free public database intended to serve as a resource for research on the immune response to SARS-CoV-2. Where available, HLA class I and class II types were taken from metadata supplied by the sample provider and were not determined by assay-based typing. Nearly every sample came with metadata listing a de-identified subject ID, COVID-19 status, age in years and sex. Overall results and qualifications from the work: The amount of clinical and demographic metadata varied by source and participant and was provided uncurated.

The germline V gene supplies CDR1 SGDLS and CDR2 YYNGEE. The CDR3 covers 13 residues, taking in both the cysteine and the phenylalanine. The kept DNA is CDR3 alone, 39 bases in frame from the first base. V is shortened by 7 bases, J by 9 bases, and the region joining them spans 17 bases. The immunoSEQ Assay, a bias-controlled multiplex PCR, was used to amplify TCRbeta CDR3 regions from genomic DNA. Concerning the study's data processing: The number of nucleated cells in each sample was estimated by amplification of reference gene primers within the assay. To quantify the absolute abundance of each unique TCRbeta CDR3 rearrangement, sequence reads were collapsed and filtered. For each sample, productive Simpson clonality was calculated as the square root of Simpson's diversity index across productive rearrangements. TCRdb retrieved this table from immuneACCESS and kept in-frame rearrangements only. Not all clones are present; in checked studies, unresolved V genes account for under half, and no reason is known for the remainder. The V and J calls and the clone size are those of that table, but D and trimming were determined from the DNA. The sample table shows 250,000 to 300,000 clones, and 89% are seen once. The ten biggest clones cover around 1.7% of the sample.

This clone was recorded once. There is no known antigen for this receptor. Per-nucleotide qualities are absent, and no much larger clonotype sits a single base away. Participants in the prospective study were enrolled through a virtual design, were aged roughly 18 to 95 years, and lived in 24 United States geographic areas. Cohort assignment in the prospective study relied on participant-reported clinical history from a screening survey and a study questionnaire. Recovered participants in ImmuneRACE Cohort 3 were defined as having two consecutive negative NP/OP PCR tests, clearance from a healthcare professional, or resolution of symptoms. In the prospective study, mobile phlebotomists collected whole blood, serum and a nasopharyngeal or oropharyngeal swab from each participant. Participants in the prospective study had the option to provide additional blood draws and questionnaires over a roughly 2-month period. Before DNA extraction, blood samples from the prospective study were shipped at room temperature or frozen.

The sequencing sample was made of PBMCs or T cells enriched from blood (not recorded which). The V and J genes are TRBV9 and TRBJ1-5; perhaps TRBD1 is the D gene, with 5 bases matching. The TCR was taken from a middle-aged woman who had recovered from COVID-19. Here the CDR3 is given as CASGSGGEMPQHF. The DNA sequence is TGTGCCAGCGGTTCGGGGGGAGAGATGCCCCAGCATTTT.